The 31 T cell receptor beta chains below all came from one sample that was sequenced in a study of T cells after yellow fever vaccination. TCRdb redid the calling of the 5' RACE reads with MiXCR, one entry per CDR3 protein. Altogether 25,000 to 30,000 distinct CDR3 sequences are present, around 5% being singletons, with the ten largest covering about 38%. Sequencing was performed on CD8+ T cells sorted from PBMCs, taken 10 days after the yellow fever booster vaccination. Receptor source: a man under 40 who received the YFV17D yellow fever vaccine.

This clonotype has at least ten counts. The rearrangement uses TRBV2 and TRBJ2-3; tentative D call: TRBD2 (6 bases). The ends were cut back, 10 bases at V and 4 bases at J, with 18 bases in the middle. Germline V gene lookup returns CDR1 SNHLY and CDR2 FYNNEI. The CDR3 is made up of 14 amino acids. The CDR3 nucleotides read TGTGCCAAACAACGGGAGTTCGTTGCAGATACGCAGTATTTT. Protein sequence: CAKQREFVADTQYF.

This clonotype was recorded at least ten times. The CDR3 nucleotides read TGTGCCAGCAGCCCACGACTAGTTCCAGTTTCAGATACGCAGTATTTT. This encodes CASSPRLVPVSDTQYF. This chain joins TRBV9 and TRBJ2-3; D is perhaps TRBD2 (6 bases). The CDR3 is 16 amino acids. Germline V gene data show CDR1 as SGDLS and CDR2 as YYNGEE. V lost 4 bases and J 4 bases, leaving 19 bases between the germline ends.

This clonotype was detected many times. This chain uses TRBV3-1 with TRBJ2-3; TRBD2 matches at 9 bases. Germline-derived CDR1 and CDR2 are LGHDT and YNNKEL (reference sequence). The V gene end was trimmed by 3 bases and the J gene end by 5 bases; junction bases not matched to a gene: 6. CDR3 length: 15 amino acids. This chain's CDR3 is CASSHTGLAKDTQYF. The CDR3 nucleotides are TGTGCCAGCAGCCATACGGGACTAGCAAAAGATACGCAGTATTTT.

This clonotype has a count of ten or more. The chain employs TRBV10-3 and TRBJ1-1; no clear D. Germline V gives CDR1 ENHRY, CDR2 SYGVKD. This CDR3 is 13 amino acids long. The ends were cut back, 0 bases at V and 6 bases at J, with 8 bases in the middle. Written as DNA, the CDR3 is TGTGCCATCAGTGAGTCGGCGGGAGCTGAAGCTTTCTTT. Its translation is CAISESAGAEAFF.

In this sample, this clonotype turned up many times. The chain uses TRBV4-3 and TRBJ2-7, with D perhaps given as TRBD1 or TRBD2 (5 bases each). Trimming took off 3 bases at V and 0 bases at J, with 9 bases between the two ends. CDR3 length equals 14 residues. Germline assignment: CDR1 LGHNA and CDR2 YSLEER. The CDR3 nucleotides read TGCGCCAGCAGCCACCGGGACCACTCCTACGAGCAGTACTTC. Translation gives CASSHRDHSYEQYF.

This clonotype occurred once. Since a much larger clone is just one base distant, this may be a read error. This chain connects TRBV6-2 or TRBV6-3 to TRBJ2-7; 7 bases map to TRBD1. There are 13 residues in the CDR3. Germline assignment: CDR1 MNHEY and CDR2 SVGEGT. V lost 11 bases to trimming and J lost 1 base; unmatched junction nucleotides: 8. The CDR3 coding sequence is TGTGCCTGCCTGGACAGGCGTTCCTACGAGCAGTACTTC. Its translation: CACLDRRSYEQYF.

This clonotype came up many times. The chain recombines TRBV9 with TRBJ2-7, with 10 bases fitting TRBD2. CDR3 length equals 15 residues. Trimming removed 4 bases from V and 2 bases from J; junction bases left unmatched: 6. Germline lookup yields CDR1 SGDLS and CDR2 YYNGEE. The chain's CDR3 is CASSSGLAATYEQYF. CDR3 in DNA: TGTGCCAGCAGCTCAGGACTAGCGGCCACCTACGAGCAGTACTTC. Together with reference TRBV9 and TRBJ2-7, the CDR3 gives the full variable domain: DSGVTQTPKHLITATGQRVTLRCSPRSGDLSVYWYQQSLDQGLQFLIQYYNGEERAKGNILERFSAQQFPDLHSELNLSSLELGDSALYFCASSSGLAATYEQYFGPGTRLTVT.

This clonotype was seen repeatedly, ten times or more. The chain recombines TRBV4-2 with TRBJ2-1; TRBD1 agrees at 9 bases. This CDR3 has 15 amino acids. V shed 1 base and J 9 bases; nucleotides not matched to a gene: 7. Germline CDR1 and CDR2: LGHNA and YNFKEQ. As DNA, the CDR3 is TGTGCCAGCAGCCAAGGTGGGACAGGGTTTGGTGAGCAGTTCTTC. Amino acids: CASSQGGTGFGEQFF.

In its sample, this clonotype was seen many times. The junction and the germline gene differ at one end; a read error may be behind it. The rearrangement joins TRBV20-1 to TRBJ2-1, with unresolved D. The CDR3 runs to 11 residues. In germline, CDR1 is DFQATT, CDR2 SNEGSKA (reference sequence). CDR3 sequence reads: CSARVYNEQFF. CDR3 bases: TGCAGTGCAAGAGTTTACAATGAGCAGTTCTTC.

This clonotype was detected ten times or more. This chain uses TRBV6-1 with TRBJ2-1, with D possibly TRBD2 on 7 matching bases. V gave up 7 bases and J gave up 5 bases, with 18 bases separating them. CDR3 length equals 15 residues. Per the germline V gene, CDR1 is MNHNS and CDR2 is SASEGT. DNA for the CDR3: TGTGCCAGCACCGACGGGGGGCGCCTGGACAATGAGCAGTTCTTC. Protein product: CASTDGGRLDNEQFF.

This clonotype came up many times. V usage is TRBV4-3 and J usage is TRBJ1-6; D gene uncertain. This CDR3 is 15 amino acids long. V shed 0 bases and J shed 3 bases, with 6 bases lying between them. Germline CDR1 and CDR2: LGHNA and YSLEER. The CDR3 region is CASSQDRVYNSPLHF. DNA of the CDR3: TGCGCCAGCAGCCAAGATCGAGTCTATAATTCACCCCTCCACTTT.

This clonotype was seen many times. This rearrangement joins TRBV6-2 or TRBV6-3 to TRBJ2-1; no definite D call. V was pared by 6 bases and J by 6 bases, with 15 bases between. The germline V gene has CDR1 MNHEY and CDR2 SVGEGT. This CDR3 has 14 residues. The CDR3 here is CASRTGDVANEQFF. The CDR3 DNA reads TGTGCCAGCAGGACTGGAGACGTAGCCAATGAGCAGTTCTTC.

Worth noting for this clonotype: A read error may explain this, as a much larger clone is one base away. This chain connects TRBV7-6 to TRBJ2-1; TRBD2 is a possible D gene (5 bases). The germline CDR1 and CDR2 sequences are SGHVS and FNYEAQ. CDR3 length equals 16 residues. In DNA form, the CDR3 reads TGTTCCAGCAGCTTAGAAGTGGACTTAGGGTACAATGAGCAGTTCTTC. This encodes CSSSLEVDLGYNEQFF.

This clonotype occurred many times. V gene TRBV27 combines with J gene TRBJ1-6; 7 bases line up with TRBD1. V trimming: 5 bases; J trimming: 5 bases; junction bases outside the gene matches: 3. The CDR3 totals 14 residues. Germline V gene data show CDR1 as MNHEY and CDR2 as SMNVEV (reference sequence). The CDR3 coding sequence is TGTGCCAGCAGTCCCGGGACAGATAATTCACCCCTCCACTTT. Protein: CASSPGTDNSPLHF.

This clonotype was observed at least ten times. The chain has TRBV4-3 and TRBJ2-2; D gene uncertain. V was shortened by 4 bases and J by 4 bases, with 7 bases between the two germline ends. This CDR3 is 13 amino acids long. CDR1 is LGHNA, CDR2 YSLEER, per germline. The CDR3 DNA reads TGCGCCAGCAGCCCTCCCGGCACCGGGGAGCTGTTTTTT. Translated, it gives CASSPPGTGELFF.

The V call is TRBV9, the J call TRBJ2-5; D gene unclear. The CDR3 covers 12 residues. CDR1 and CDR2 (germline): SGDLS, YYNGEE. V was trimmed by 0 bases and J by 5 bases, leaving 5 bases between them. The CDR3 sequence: CASSVDSETQYF. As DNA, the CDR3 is TGTGCCAGCAGCGTAGACAGCGAGACCCAGTACTTC.

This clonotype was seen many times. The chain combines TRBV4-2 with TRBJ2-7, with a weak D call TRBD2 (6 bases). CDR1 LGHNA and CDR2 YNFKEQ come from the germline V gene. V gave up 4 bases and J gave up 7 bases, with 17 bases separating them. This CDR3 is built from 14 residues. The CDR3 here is CASSPRDGGVEQYF. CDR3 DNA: TGTGCCAGCAGCCCCCGGGACGGCGGGGTGGAGCAGTACTTC.

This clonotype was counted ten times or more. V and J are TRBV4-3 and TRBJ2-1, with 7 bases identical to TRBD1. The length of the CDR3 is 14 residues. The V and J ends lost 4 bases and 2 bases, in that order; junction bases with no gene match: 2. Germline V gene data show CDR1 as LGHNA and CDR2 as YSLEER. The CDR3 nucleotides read TGCGCCAGCAGCCGAACAGGGGCCTACAATGAGCAGTTCTTC. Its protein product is CASSRTGAYNEQFF.

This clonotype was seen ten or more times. In nucleotides, the CDR3 is TGTGCCAGCAGTCGCCCCGGACAGGGGGCCTACAATGAGCAGTTCTTC. It is translated as CASSRPGQGAYNEQFF. The rearrangement joins TRBV12-3 or TRBV12-4 to TRBJ2-1, with 10 bases lining up with TRBD1. This CDR3 is 16 amino acids long. After removal of 5 bases from V and 2 bases from J, the junction contained 6 bases not matched to a gene.

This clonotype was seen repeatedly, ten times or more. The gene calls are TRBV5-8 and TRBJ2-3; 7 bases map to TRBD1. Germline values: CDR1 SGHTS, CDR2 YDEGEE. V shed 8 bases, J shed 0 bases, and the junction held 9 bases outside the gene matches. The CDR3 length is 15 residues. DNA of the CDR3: TGTGCCAGAGCCGAGGGACAGTCTAGCACAGATACGCAGTATTTT. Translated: CARAEGQSSTDTQYF. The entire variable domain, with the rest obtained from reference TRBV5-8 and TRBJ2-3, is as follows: EAGVTQSPTHLIKTRGQQATLRCSPISGHTSVYWYQQALGLGLQFLLWYDEGEERNRGNFPPRFSGRQFPNYSSELNVNALELEDSALYLCARAEGQSSTDTQYFGPGTRLTVL.

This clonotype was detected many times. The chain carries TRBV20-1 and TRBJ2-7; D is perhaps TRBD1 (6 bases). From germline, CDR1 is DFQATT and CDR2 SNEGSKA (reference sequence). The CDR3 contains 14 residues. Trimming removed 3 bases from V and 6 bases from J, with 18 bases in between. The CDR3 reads CSARAWDRQAEQYF. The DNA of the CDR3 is TGCAGTGCTAGGGCTTGGGACCGACAGGCCGAGCAGTACTTC.

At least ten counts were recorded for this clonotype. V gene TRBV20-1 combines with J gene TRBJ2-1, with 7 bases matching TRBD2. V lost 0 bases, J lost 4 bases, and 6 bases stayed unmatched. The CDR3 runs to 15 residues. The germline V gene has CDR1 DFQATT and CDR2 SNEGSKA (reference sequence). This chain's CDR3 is CSARDERERYNEQFF. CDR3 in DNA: TGCAGTGCTAGAGATGAGCGGGAAAGATACAATGAGCAGTTCTTC.

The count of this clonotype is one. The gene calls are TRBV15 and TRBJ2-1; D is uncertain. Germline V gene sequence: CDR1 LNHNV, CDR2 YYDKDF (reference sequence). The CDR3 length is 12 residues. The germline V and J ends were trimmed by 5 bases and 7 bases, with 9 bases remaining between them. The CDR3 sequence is CATSSDANEQFF. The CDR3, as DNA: TGTGCCACCAGCTCCGACGCTAATGAGCAGTTCTTC.

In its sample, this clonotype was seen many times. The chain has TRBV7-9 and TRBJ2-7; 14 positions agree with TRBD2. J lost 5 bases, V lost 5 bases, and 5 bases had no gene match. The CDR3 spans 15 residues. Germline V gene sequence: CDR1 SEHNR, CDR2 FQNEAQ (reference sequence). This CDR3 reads CASSTGLAGVDEQYF. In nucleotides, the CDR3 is TGTGCCAGCAGCACGGGACTAGCGGGAGTGGACGAGCAGTACTTC. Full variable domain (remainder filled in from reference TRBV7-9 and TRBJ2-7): DTGVSQNPRHKITKRGQNVTFRCDPISEHNRLYWYRQTLGQGPEFLTYFQNEAQLEKSRLLSDRFSAERPKGSFSTLEIQRTEQGDSAMYLCASSTGLAGVDEQYFGPGTRLTVT.

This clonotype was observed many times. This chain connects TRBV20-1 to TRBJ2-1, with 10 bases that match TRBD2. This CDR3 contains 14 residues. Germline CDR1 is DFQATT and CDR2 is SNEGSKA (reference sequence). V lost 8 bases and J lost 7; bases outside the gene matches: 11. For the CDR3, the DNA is TGCAGTTTGGAGGCTAGCGGGAGCTTTAATGAGCAGTTCTTC. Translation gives CSLEASGSFNEQFF.

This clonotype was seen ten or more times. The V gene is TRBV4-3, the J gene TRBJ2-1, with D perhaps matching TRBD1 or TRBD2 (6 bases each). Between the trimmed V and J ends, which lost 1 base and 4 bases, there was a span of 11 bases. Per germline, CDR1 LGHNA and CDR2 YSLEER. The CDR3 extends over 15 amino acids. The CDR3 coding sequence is TGCGCCAGCAGCCAAGCCCAGGGGAGGTACAATGAGCAGTTCTTC. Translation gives CASSQAQGRYNEQFF.

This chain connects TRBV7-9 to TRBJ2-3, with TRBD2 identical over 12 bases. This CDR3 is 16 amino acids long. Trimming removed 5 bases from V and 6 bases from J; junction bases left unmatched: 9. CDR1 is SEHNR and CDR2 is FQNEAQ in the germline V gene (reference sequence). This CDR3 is CASSLRLAGERDTQYF. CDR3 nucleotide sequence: TGTGCCAGCAGCCTAAGACTAGCGGGAGAAAGGGATACGCAGTATTTT.

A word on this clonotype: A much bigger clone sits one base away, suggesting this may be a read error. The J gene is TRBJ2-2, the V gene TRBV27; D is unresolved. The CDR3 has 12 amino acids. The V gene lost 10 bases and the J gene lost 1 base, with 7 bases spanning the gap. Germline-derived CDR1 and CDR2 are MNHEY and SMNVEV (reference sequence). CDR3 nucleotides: TGTGCCATCTTCGAGAACACCGGGGAGCTGTTTTTT. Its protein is CAIFENTGELFF.

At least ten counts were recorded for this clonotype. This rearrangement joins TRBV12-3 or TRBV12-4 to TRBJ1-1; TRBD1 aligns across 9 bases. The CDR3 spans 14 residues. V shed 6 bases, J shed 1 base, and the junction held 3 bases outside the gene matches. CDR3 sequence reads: CASSPGQGNTEAFF. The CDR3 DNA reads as TGTGCCAGCAGCCCGGGACAGGGGAACACTGAAGCTTTCTTT.

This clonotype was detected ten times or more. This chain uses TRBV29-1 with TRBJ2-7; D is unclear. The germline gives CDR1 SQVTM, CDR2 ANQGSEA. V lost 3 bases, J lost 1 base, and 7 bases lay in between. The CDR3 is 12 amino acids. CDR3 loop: CSVEGISYEQYF. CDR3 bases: TGCAGCGTTGAGGGCATATCCTACGAGCAGTACTTC.

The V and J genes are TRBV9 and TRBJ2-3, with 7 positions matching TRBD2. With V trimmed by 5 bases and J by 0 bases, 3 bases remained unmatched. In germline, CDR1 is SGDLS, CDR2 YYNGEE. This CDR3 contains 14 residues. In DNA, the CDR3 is TGTGCCAGCAGGAGCGGGATGAGCACAGATACGCAGTATTTT. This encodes CASRSGMSTDTQYF.